This T cell receptor (beta chain) stems from a study of CD8 T cells in ankylosing spondylitis. V was clipped by 4 bases and J by 1 base; unmatched bases: 7. From germline, CDR1 is SGHRS and CDR2 YFSETQ. The CDR3 runs 16 residues. It was by quantitative 5'-RACE with molecular barcodes that TCR beta libraries were made. One entry per CDR3 protein, called by TCRdb with MiXCR from the 5' RACE reads. The sample consists of 450,000 or so distinct CDR3 sequences, roughly a quarter of them appearing once. Details on this clonotype: The antigen is not known.

General study points: The study identified a TCR beta motif of several highly homologous variants that appeared characteristic of ankylosing spondylitis blood. Reported data indicate significant enrichment of disease-linked clones within matched ankylosing spondylitis synovial fluid.

Sample: blood, either unsorted or a sorted T cell fraction (not recorded which). The sequence was collected from a male donor with ankylosing spondylitis. This chain links TRBV5-1 with TRBJ2-2; 7 bases line up with TRBD1. CDR3 in amino acids: CASSPGRDRNTGELFF. CDR3 DNA sequence: TGCGCCAGCAGCCCTGGCAGGGACAGGAACACCGGGGAGCTGTTTTTT.